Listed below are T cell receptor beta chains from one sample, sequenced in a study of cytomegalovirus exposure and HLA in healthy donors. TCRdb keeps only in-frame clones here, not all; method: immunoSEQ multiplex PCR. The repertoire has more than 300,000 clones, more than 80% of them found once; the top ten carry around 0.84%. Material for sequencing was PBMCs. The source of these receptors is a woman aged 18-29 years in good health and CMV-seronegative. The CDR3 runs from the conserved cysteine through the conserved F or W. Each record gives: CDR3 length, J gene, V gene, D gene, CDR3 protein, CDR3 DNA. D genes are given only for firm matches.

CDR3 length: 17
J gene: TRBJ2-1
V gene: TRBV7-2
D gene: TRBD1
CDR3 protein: CASSLMSPGTGYNEQFF
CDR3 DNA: TGTGCCAGCAGCTTAATGTCGCCCGGGACAGGGTACAATGAGCAGTTCTTC

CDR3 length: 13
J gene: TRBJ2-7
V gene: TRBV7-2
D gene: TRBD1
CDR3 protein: CASSSDRGGEQYF
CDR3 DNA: TGTGCCAGCAGCTCAGACAGGGGGGGTGAGCAGTACTTC

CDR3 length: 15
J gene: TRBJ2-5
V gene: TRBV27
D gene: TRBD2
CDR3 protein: CASSLWQAGGETQYF
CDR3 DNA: TGTGCCAGCAGTTTATGGCAAGCGGGGGGGGAGACCCAGTACTTC

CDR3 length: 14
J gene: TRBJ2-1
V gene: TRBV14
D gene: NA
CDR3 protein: CASSQWQGYNEQFF
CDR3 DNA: TGTGCCAGCAGCCAATGGCAGGGGTACAATGAGCAGTTCTTC

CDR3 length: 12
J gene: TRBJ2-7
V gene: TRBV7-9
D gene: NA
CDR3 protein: CASSLARDEQYF
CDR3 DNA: TGTGCCAGCAGCTTAGCCAGGGACGAGCAGTACTTC

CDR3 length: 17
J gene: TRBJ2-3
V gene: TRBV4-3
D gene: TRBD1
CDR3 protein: CASSRGTGQLEADTQYF
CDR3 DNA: TGCGCCAGCAGCCGGGGGACAGGTCAACTGGAAGCAGATACGCAGTATTTT

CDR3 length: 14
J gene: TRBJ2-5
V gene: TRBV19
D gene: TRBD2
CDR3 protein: CASSIGLAGETQYF
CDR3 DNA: TGTGCCAGTAGTATAGGGCTAGCGGGAGAGACCCAGTACTTC

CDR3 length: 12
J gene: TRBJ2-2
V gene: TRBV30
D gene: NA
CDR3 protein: CAWSPYTGELFF
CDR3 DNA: TGTGCCTGGAGTCCCTACACCGGGGAGCTGTTTTTT

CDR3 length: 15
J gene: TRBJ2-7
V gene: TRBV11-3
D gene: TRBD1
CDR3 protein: CASSLAGQGGYEQYF
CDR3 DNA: TGTGCCAGCAGCTTGGCCGGACAGGGGGGCTACGAGCAGTACTTC

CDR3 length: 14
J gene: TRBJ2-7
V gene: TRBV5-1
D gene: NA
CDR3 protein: CASSWTIMGGEQYF
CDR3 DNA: TGCGCCAGCAGCTGGACGATAATGGGGGGCGAGCAGTACTTC

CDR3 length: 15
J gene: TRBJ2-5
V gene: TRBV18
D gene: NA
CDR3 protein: CASSPLEGVEETQYF
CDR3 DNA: TGTGCCAGCTCACCACTGGAAGGGGTAGAAGAGACCCAGTACTTC

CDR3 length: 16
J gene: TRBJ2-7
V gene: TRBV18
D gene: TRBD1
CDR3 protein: CASSPTGQGSSYEQYF
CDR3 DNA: TGTGCCAGCTCACCCACCGGACAGGGGAGCTCCTACGAGCAGTACTTC

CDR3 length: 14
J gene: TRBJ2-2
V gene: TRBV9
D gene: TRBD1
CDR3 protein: CASSTRQGAGELFF
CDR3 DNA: TGTGCCAGCAGCACCCGACAGGGGGCCGGGGAGCTGTTTTTT

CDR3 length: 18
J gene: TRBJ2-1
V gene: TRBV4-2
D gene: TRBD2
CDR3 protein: CASSQDVVSSGAYNEQFF
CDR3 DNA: TGTGCCAGCAGCCAAGATGTAGTGTCTAGCGGGGCATACAATGAGCAGTTCTTC

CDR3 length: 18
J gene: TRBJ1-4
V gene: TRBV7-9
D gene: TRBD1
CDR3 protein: CASSTGQGEAVVDEKLFF
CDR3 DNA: TGTGCCAGCAGCACCGGACAGGGGGAGGCGGTGGTGGATGAAAAACTGTTTTTT

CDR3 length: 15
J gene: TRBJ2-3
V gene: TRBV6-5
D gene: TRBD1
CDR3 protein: CASSLGQIYTDTQYF
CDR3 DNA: TGTGCCAGCTCCCTGGGACAGATATACACAGATACGCAGTATTTT

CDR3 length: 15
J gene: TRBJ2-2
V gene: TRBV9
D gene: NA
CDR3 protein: CASSGKGANTGELFF
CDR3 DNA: TGTGCCAGCAGCGGGAAGGGGGCGAACACCGGGGAGCTGTTTTTT

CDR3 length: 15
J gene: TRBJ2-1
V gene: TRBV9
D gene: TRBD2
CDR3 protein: CASSVAGTSSNEQFF
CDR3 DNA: TGTGCCAGCAGCGTAGCTGGGACTAGCTCAAATGAGCAGTTCTTC